This T cell receptor (beta chain) is drawn from a study of T cell repertoires in ileal Crohn's disease. Study-level background: Patients had a median approximately 7.8-year disease duration, and under 45% were active smokers. Whole-study findings and limits: Clonal expansions were more frequent in active smokers than non-smokers at surgery. All patients with clonality above 26.8% had endoscopic recurrence. Within the first postoperative year, endoscopy came at median about 6.9 months.

The time point here: neoterminal ileum biopsy at postoperative endoscopy, about 6 months after surgery. Clones were sequenced by immunoSEQ multiplex PCR, and TCRdb holds only the in-frame ones, with some missing. The data show about 9,400 clones, approximately 80% seen once. Points on this clone: Its antigen is as yet unknown.

Unmatched junction bases numbered 9, after V lost 4 bases and J lost 7 bases. Per the germline V gene, CDR1 is LGHNA and CDR2 is YSLEER. The CDR3 runs to 15 residues. The sequenced sample was ileal tissue. The receptor's source is an adult with Crohn's disease. The chain links TRBV4-3 to TRBJ2-1; 8 nucleotides agree with TRBD1. The DNA of the CDR3 is TGCGCCAGCAGCCCCCACCAGGGGGCGCGGAATGAGCAGTTCTTC. Amino acid sequence: CASSPHQGARNEQFF.